This TCR beta chain was recorded in a study of cytomegalovirus exposure and HLA in healthy donors. CDR1 LNHDA and CDR2 SQIVND come from the germline V gene (reference sequence). The CDR3 length is 15 residues. Generated by immunoSEQ multiplex PCR, the TCRdb table keeps only in-frame clones and is missing some. The table records tens of thousands of clones, approximately 90% of them present only once. The clonotype comes from a man younger than 35 in good health and CMV-seronegative. Material for sequencing was PBMCs. This chain uses TRBV19 with TRBJ2-7; a possible D gene is TRBD1 (6 bases). CDR3 region: CALCPGDKSSYEQYF. In DNA, the CDR3 is TGTGCTTTATGCCCCGGGGACAAGAGCTCCTACGAGCAGTACTTC.